This T cell receptor beta chain was profiled in a study of CD8 T cells in Susac syndrome. RNA amounts of about 0.45 to 1 ug underwent reverse transcription with random hexamers. TCRdb independently ran MiXCR on the immunoSEQ multiplex PCR reads; one entry per CDR3 protein. This table holds about 150,000 distinct CDR3 sequences, about 94% found once. Germline V gene sequence: CDR1 MNHEY, CDR2 SMNVEV (reference sequence). The CDR3 sequence is 13 residues long. Trimming removed 7 bases from V and 3 bases from J, with 13 bases in between. The sequenced material came from CD8+ T cells from PBMCs. The clonotype was recovered from a human donor with multiple sclerosis. The chain uses TRBV27 and TRBJ2-7; D not resolved. This CDR3 is CASTQGPYYEQYF. CDR3 coding DNA: TGTGCCAGCACACAAGGCCCTTACTACGAGCAGTACTTC.